This TCR beta chain was profiled in a study of Graves' ophthalmopathy and Graves' hyperthyroidism. Across the study: The authors collected peripheral blood at initial diagnosis, before any treatment.

Pregnant or lactating patients and those with other autoimmune diseases or uncontrolled infections were excluded. Clinical symptoms and serum thyroxine were used for diagnosis; TRAb, thyroid ultrasound and orbital computed tomography were also relied on. Study-wide results and caveats: A 13-signature model separated ophthalmopathy from stable hyperthyroidism, about 90% sensitivity, approximately 84% specificity.

The CDR3 runs 16 residues. Germline V gene data show CDR1 as SGHRS and CDR2 as YFSETQ. Trimming cost V 0 bases and J 3 bases, with 13 bases left between them. RNA transcripts were the template, and TCR beta CDR3 regions were amplified from them. The first round was an RT-PCR with HTBI primers, and the second round was a multiplex PCR. MiXCR, run by TCRdb on the multiplex PCR reads, gives a single entry per CDR3 protein. The table has 660,000 or so distinct CDR3 sequences, about two fifths seen once. The sample holds many counts of this clonotype. The antigen is unknown. This receptor was obtained from an adult man with Graves' ophthalmopathy. The chain has TRBV5-1 and TRBJ1-5; the D gene is possibly TRBD1 (6 bases). Source material: peripheral blood. The CDR3 DNA is TGCGCCAGCAGCTTGGCCGGACAGACGATCAATCAGCCCCAGCATTTT. As protein: CASSLAGQTINQPQHF.